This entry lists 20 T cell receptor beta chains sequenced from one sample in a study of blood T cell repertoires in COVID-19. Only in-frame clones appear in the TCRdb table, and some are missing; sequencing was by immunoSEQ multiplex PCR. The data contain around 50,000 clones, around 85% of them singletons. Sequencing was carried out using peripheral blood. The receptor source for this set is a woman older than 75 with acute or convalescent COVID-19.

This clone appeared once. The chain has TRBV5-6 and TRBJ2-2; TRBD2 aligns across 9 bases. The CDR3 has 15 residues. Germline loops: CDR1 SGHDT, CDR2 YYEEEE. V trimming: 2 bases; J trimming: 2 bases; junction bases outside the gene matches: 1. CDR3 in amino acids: CASSFGTSNTGELFF. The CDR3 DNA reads TGTGCCAGCAGCTTCGGGACTAGCAACACCGGGGAGCTGTTTTTT.

Here the CDR3 reads CASHGSSYNSPLHF. The CDR3, as DNA: TGTGCCAGTCATGGGAGCTCCTATAATTCACCCCTCCACTTT. The V call is TRBV2, the J call TRBJ1-6; no clear D gene. The germline CDR1 and CDR2 sequences are SNHLY and FYNNEI. This CDR3 is built from 14 residues. V was shortened by 9 bases and J by 0 bases, with 9 bases between the two germline ends.

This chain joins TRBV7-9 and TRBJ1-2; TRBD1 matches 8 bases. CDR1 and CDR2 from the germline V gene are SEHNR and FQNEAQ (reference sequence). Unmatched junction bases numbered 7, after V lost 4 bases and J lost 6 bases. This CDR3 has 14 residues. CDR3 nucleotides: TGTGCCAGCAGCTCACAGCAGGGGGCTGATGGCTACACCTTC. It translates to CASSSQQGADGYTF.

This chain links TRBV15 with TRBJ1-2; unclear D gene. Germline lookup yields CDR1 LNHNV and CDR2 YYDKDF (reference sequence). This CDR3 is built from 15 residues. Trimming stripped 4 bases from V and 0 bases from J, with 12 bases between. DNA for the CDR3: TGTGCCACCAGCAAGGACGGGAGAGCTAACTATGGCTACACCTTC. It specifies CATSKDGRANYGYTF.

CDR3 DNA sequence: TGTGCCAGCAGCAACCAGGGGGGATCTGGAAACACCATATATTTT. It specifies CASSNQGGSGNTIYF. The chain recombines TRBV14 with TRBJ1-3; the match to TRBD1 covers 7 bases. J lost 1 base, V lost 5 bases, and 5 bases had no gene match. The CDR3 has 15 amino acids. Per germline, CDR1 SGHDN and CDR2 FVKESK.

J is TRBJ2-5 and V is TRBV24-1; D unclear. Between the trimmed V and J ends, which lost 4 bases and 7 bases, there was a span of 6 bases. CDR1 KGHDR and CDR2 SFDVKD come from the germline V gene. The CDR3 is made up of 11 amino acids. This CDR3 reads CATSDSRTQYF. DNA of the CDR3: TGTGCCACCAGTGACTCCAGGACCCAGTACTTC.

CDR3 region: CASSSRGYEQYF. The CDR3 bases are TGTGCCAGCAGCTCCCGGGGCTACGAGCAGTACTTC. The rearrangement uses TRBV7-8 and TRBJ2-7; maybe TRBD2 (5 bases). The CDR3 consists of 12 residues. The ends were cut back, 4 bases at V and 3 bases at J, with 7 bases in the middle. The germline CDR1 and CDR2 sequences are SGHVS and FQNEAQ.

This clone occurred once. CDR3: CASSAWTPVEAFF. The CDR3 DNA follows: TGTGCCAGCAGCGCTTGGACTCCTGTAGAAGCTTTCTTT. This chain joins TRBV7-9 and TRBJ1-1; D gene uncertain. CDR1 and CDR2 (germline): SEHNR, FQNEAQ (reference sequence). V gave up 5 bases and J gave up 8 bases, with 15 bases separating them. The CDR3 covers 13 residues.

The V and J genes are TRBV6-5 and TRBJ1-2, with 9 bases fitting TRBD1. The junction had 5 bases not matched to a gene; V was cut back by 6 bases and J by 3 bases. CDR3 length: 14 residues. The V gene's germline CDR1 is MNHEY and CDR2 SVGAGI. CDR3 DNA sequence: TGTGCCAGCAGACACAGGGGGCAACACTATGGCTACACCTTC. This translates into CASRHRGQHYGYTF.

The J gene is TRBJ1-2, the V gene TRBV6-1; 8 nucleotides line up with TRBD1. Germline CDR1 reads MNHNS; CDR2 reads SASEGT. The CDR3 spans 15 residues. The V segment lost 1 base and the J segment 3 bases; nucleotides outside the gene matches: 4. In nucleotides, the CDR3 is TGTGCCAGCAGTGAAGGGGGGACAGGCCACTATGGCTACACCTTC. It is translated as CASSEGGTGHYGYTF.

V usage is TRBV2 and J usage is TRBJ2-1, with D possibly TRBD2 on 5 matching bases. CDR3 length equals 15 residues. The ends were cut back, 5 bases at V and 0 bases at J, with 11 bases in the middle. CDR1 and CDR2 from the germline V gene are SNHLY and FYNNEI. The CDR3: CASSRRASSYNEQFF. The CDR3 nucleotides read TGTGCCAGCAGTCGGCGGGCCAGCTCCTACAATGAGCAGTTCTTC.

As DNA, the CDR3 is TGTGCCAGCAGCCTCGAGGGGAGGACTAATGAAAAACTGTTTTTT. Its protein is CASSLEGRTNEKLFF. This chain connects TRBV7-9 to TRBJ1-4, with D possibly being TRBD1 (5 bases). Germline V gives CDR1 SEHNR, CDR2 FQNEAQ (reference sequence). Trimming stripped 5 bases from V and 2 bases from J, with 12 bases between. This CDR3 comprises 15 residues.

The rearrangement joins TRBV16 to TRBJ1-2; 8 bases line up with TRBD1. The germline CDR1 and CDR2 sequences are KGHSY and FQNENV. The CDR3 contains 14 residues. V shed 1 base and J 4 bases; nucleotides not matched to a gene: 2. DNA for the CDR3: TGTGCCAGCAGCCAATACACAGGGGGCTATGGCTACACCTTC. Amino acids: CASSQYTGGYGYTF. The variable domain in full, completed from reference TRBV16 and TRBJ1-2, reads GEEVAQTPKHLVRGEGQKAKLYCAPIKGHSYVFWYQQVLKNEFKFLISFQNENVFDETGMPKERFSAKCLPNSPCSLEIQATKLEDSAVYFCASSQYTGGYGYTFGSGTRLTVV.

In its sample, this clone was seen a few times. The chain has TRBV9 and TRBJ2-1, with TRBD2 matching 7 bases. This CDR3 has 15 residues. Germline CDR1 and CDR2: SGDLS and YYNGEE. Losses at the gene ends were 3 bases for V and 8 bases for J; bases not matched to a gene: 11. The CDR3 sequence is CASSAGLYQSDEQFF. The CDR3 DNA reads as TGTGCCAGCAGCGCGGGACTATATCAGAGTGATGAGCAGTTCTTC.

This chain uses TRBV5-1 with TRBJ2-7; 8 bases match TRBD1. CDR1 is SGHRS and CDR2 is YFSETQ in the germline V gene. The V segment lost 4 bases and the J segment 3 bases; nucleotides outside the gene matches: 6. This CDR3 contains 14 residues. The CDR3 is CASSPSGGHYEQYF. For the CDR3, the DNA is TGCGCCAGCAGCCCCTCAGGGGGCCACTACGAGCAGTACTTC.

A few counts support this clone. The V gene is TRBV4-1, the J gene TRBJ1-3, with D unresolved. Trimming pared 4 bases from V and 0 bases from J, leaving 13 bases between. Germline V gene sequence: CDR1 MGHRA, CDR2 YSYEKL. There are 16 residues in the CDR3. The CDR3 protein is CASSPPGLRSGNTIYF. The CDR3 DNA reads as TGCGCCAGCAGCCCTCCAGGACTGCGCTCTGGAAACACCATATATTTT.

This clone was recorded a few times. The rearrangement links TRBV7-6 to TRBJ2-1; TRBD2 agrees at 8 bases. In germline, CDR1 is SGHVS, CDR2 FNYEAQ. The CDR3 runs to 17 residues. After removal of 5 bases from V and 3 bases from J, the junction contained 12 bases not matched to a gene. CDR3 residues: CASSGPLLAGGYNEQFF. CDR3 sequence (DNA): TGTGCCAGCAGCGGCCCTCTTCTGGCGGGGGGCTACAATGAGCAGTTCTTC. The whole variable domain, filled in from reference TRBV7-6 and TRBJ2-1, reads GAGVSQSPRYKVTKRGQDVALRCDPISGHVSLYWYRQALGQGPEFLTYFNYEAQQDKSGLPNDRFSAERPEGSISTLTIQRTEQRDSAMYRCASSGPLLAGGYNEQFFGPGTRLTVL.

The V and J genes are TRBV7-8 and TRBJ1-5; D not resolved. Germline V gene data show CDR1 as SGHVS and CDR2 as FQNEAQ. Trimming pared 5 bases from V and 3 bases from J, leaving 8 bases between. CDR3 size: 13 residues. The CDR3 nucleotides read TGTGCCAGCAGCGGGCAGATCAATCAGCCCCAGCATTTT. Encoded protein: CASSGQINQPQHF.

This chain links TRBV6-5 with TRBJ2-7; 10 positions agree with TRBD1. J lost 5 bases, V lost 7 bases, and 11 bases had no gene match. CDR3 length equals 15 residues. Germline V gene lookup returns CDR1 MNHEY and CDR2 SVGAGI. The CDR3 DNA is TGTGCCAGCAATTTTCCGGGACAGGGGAACCACGAGCAGTACTTC. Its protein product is CASNFPGQGNHEQYF.

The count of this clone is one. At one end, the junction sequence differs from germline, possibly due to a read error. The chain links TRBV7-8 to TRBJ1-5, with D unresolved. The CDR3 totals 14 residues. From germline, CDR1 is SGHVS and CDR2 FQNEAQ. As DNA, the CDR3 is TGTGCCAGCAGCTTGGGTGATAGCGATCAGCCCCAGCATTTT. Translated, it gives CASSLGDSDQPQHF.